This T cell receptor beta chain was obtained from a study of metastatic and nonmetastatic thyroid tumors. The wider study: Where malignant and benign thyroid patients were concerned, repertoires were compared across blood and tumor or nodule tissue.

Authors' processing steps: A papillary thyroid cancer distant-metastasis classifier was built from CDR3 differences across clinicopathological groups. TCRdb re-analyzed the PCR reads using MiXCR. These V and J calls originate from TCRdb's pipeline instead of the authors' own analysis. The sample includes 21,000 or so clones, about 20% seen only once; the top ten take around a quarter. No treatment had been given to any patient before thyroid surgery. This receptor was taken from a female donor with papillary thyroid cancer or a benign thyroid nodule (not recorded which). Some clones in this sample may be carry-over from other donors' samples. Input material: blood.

DNA for the CDR3: TGTGCCAGCTCGAATAAGGTGGCGGGAGTCGATCAGTACTTC. This sequence encodes CASSNKVAGVDQYF. The chain is built from TRBV18 and TRBJ2-7; 7 bases agree with TRBD2. Germline-derived CDR1 and CDR2 are KGHSH and LQKENI. The CDR3 covers 14 residues. Trimming cost V 6 bases and J 10 bases; bases outside gene matches: 15.